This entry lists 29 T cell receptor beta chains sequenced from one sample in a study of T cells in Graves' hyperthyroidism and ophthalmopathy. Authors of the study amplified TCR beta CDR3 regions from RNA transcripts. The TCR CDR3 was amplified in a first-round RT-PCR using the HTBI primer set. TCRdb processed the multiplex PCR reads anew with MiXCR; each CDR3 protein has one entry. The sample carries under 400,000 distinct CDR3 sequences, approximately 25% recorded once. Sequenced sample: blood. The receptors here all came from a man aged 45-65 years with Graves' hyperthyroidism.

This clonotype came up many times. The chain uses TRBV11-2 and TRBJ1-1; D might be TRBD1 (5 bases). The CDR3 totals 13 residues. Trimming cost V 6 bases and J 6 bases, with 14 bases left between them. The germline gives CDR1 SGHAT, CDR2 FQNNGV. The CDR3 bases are TGTGCCAGCAGTAGCAGGGTCCTTTCTGAAGCTTTCTTT. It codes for CASSSRVLSEAFF.

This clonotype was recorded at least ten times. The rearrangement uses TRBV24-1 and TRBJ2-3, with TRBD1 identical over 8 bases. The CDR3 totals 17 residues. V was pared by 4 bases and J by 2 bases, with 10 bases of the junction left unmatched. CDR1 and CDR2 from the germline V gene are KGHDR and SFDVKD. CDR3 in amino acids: CATSESWTGLYTDTQYF. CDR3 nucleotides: TGTGCCACCAGTGAATCCTGGACAGGGCTATACACAGATACGCAGTATTTT.

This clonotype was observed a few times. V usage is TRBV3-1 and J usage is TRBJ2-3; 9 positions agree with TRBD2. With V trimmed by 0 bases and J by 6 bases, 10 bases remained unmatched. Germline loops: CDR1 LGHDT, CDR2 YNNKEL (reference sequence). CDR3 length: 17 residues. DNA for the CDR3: TGTGCCAGCAGCCAAGATCTTGGCGGGAGGGCCTTCGATACGCAGTATTTT. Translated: CASSQDLGGRAFDTQYF.

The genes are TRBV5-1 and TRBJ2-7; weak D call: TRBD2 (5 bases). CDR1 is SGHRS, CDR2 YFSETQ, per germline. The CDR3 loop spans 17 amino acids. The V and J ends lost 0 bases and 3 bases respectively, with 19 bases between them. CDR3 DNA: TGCGCCAGCAGCTTGGGAGTTAGGGCTACTAGTCTCTACGAGCAGTACTTC. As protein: CASSLGVRATSLYEQYF. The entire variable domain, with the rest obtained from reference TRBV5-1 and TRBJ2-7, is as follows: KAGVTQTPRYLIKTRGQQVTLSCSPISGHRSVSWYQQTPGQGLQFLFEYFSETQRNKGNFPGRFSGRQFSNSRSEMNVSTLELGDSALYLCASSLGVRATSLYEQYFGPGTRLTVT.

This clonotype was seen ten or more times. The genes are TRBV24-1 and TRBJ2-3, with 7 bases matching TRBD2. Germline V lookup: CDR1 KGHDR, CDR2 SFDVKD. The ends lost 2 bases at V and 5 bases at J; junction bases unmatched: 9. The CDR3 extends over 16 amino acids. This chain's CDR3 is CATSDSGLAAVDTQYF. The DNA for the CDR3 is TGTGCCACCAGTGATTCCGGGCTAGCGGCTGTAGATACGCAGTATTTT.

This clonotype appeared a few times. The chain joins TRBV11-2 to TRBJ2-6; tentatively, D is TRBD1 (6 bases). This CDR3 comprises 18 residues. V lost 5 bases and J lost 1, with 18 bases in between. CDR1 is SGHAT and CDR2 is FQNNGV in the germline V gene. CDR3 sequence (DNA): TGTGCCAGCAGCCCCTGGGACAAGGGATTTTCTGGGGCCAACGTCCTGACTTTC. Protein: CASSPWDKGFSGANVLTF.

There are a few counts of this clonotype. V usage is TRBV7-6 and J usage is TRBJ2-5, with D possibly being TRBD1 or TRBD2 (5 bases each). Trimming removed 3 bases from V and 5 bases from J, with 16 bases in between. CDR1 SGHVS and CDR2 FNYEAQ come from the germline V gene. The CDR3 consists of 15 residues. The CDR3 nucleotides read TGTGCCAGCAGCTTTTCTCCGGGGCCCACCGAGACCCAGTACTTC. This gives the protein CASSFSPGPTETQYF.

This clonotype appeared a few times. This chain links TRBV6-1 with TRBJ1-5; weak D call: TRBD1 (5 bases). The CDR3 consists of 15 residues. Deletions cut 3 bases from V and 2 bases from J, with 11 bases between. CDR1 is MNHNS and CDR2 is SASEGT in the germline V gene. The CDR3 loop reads CASSDGRGRNQPQHF. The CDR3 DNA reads TGTGCCAGCAGTGATGGGAGGGGTCGCAATCAGCCCCAGCATTTT.

The CDR3 region is CASSYSKETGTDTQYF. For the CDR3, the DNA is TGTGCCAGCAGTTACTCGAAAGAGACGGGGACAGATACGCAGTATTTT. J is TRBJ2-3 and V is TRBV6-2 or TRBV6-3; D is possibly TRBD2 (5 bases). CDR3 length equals 16 residues. Germline CDR1 reads MNHEY; CDR2 reads SVGEGT. The ends were cut back, 0 bases at V and 3 bases at J, with 13 bases in the middle.

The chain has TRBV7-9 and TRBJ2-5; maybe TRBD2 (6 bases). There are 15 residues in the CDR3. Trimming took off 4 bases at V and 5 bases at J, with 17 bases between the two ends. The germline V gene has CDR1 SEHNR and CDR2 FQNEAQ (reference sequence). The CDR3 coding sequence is TGTGCCAGCAGCTCCCACAAGTGGGGGGATGAGACCCAGTACTTC. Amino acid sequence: CASSSHKWGDETQYF. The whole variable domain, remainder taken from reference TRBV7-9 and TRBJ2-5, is DTGVSQNPRHKITKRGQNVTFRCDPISEHNRLYWYRQTLGQGPEFLTYFQNEAQLEKSRLLSDRFSAERPKGSFSTLEIQRTEQGDSAMYLCASSSHKWGDETQYFGPGTRLLVL.

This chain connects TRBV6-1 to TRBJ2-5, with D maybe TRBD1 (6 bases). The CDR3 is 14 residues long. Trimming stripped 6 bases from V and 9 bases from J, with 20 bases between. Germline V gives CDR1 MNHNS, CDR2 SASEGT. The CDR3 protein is CASSGQPEKGAQYF. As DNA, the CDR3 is TGTGCCAGCAGCGGACAGCCAGAAAAGGGCGCCCAGTACTTC.

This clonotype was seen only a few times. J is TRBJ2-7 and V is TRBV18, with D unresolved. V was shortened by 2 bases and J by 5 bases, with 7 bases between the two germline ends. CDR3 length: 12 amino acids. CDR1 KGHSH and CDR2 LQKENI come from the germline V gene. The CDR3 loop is CASSPGPDEQYF. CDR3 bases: TGTGCCAGCTCACCAGGGCCTGACGAGCAGTACTTC.

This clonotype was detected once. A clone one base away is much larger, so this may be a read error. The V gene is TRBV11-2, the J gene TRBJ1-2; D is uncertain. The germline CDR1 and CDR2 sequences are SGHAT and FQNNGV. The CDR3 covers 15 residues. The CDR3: CASSLSNQRVYGCTF. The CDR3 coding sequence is TGTGCCAGCAGCTTAAGCAACCAGCGGGTCTACGGCTGCACCTTC.

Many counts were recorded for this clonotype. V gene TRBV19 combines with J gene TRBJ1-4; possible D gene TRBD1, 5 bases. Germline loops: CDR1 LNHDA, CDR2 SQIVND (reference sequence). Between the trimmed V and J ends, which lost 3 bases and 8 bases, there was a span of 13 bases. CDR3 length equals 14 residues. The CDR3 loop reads CASSILRQGEKLFF. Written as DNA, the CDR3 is TGTGCCAGTAGTATCCTCCGCCAGGGCGAAAAACTGTTTTTT.

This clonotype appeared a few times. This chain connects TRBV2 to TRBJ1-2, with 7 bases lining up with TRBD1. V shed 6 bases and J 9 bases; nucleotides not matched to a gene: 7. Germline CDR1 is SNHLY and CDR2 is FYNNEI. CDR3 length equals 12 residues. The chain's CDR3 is CASRPTGRSYTF. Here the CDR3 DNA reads TGTGCCAGCAGACCGACAGGGAGGAGCTACACCTTC.

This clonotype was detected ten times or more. CDR3 loop: CASNQQGLETQYF. Written as DNA, the CDR3 is TGTGCCAGCAATCAACAGGGGCTAGAGACCCAGTACTTC. This chain links TRBV2 with TRBJ2-5; 7 bases are shared with TRBD1. V dropped 7 bases and J dropped 4; count of bases not matched to a gene: 6. The CDR3 totals 13 residues. Germline V gene sequence: CDR1 SNHLY, CDR2 FYNNEI.

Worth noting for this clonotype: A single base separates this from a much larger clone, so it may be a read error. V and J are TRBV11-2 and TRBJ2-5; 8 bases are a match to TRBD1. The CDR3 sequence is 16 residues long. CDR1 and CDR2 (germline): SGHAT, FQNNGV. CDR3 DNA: TGTGTCAGCAGCTTGTTATCGGACAGGGTGGGTGAGACCCAGTACTTC. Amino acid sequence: CVSSLLSDRVGETQYF.

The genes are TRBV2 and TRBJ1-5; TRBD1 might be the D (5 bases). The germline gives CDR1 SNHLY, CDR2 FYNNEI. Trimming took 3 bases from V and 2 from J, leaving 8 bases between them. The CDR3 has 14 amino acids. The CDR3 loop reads CASSEQGGNQPQHF. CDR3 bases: TGTGCCAGCAGTGAGCAGGGTGGCAATCAGCCCCAGCATTTT.

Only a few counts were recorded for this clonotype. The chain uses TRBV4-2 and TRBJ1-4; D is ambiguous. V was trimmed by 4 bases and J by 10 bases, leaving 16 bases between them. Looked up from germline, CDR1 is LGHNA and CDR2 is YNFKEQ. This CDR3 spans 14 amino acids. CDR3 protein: CASSPEERLGKLFF. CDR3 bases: TGTGCCAGCAGCCCGGAGGAACGGCTGGGAAAACTGTTTTTT.

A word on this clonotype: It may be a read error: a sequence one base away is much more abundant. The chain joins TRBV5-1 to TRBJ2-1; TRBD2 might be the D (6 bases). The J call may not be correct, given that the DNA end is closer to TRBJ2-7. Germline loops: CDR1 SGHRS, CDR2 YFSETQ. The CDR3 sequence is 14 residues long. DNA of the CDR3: TGCGCCAGCATCCTTCCGGGACTGGGAAATGAGCAGTACTTC. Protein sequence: CASILPGLGNEQYF.

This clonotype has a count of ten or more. The CDR3 loop reads CASSLQGGYGYTF. In DNA form, the CDR3 reads TGTGCCAGCAGTTTGCAGGGCGGGTATGGCTACACCTTC. V is TRBV28 and J is TRBJ1-2; D might be TRBD1 (5 bases). CDR1 is MDHEN and CDR2 is SYDVKM in the germline V gene. CDR3 length equals 13 residues. V was cut by 3 bases and J by 5 bases, with 10 bases left in between.

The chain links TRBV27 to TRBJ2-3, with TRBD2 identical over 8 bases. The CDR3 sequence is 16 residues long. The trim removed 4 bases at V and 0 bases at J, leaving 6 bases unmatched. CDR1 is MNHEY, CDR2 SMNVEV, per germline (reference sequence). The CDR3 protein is CASSSRLAPSTDTQYF. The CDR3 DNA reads TGTGCCAGCAGTTCCAGACTAGCGCCGAGCACAGATACGCAGTATTTT.

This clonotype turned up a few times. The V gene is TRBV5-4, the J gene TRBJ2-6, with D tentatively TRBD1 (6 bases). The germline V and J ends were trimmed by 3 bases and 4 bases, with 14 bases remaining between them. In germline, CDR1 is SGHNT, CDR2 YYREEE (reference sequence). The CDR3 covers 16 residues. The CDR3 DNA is TGTGCCAGCAGCTCCGGCACAGGGTCCGGGGCCAACGTCCTGACTTTC. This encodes CASSSGTGSGANVLTF. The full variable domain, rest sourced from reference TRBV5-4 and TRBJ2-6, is ETGVTQSPTHLIKTRGQQVTLRCSSQSGHNTVSWYQQALGQGPQFIFQYYREEENGRGNFPPRFSGLQFPNYSSELNVNALELDDSALYLCASSSGTGSGANVLTFGAGSRLTVL.

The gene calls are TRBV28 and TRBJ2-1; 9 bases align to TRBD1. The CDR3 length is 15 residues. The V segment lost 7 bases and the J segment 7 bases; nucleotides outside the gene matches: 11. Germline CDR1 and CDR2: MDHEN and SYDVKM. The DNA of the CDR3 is TGTGCCAGCATCCCCATACAGGGGGCCGGTAATGAGCAGTTCTTC. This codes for CASIPIQGAGNEQFF.

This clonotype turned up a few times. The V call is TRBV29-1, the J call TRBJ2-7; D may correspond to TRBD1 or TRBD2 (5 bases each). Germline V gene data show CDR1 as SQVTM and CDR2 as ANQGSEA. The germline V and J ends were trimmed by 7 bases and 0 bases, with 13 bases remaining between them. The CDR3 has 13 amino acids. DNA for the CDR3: TGCAGCGCATCCGGGACGGTCTCCTACGAGCAGTACTTC. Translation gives CSASGTVSYEQYF.

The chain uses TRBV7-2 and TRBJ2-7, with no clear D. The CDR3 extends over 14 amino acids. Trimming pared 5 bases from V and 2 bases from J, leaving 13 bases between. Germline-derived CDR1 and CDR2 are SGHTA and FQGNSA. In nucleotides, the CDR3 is TGTGCCAGCAGCACGGCTCTCATCGCCTACGAGCAGTACTTC. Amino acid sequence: CASSTALIAYEQYF.

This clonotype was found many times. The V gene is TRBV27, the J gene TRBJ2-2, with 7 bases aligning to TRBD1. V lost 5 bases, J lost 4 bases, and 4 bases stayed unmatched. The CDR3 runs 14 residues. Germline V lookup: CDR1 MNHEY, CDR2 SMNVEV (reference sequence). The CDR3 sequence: CASSHRQGTGELFF. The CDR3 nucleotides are TGTGCCAGCAGTCACCGACAGGGCACCGGGGAGCTGTTTTTT.

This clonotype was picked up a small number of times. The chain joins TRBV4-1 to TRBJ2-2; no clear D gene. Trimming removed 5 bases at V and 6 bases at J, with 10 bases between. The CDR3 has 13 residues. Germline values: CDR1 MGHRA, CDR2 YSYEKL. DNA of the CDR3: TGCGCCAGCAGCTACGGTTTGGCCGGGGAGCTGTTTTTT. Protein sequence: CASSYGLAGELFF.

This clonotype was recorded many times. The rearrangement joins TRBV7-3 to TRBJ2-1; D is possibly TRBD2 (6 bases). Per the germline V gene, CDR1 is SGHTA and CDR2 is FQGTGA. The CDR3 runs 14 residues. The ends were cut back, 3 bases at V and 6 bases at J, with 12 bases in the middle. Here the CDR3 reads CASSFSGSGNEQFF. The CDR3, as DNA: TGTGCCAGCAGCTTTAGCGGTTCGGGCAATGAGCAGTTCTTC.